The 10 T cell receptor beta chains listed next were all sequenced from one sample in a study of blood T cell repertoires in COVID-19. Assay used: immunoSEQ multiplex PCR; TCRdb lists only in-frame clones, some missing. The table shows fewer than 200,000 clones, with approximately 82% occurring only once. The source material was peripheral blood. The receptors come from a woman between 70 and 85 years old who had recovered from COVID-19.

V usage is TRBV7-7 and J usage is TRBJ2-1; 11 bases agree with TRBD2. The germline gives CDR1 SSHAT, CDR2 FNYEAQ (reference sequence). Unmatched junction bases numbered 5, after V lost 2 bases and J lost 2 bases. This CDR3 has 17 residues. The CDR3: CASSLLAGGSPYNEQFF. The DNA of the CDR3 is TGTGCCAGCAGCTTACTAGCGGGAGGTTCGCCCTACAATGAGCAGTTCTTC.

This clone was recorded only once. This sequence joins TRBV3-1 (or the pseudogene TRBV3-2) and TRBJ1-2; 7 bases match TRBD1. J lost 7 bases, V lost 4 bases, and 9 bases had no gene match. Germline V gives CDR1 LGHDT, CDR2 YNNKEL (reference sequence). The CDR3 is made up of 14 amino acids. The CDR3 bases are TGTGCCAGCAGCCTCCGGACAGGAGGGAGTGGCTACACCTTC. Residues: CASSLRTGGSGYTF.

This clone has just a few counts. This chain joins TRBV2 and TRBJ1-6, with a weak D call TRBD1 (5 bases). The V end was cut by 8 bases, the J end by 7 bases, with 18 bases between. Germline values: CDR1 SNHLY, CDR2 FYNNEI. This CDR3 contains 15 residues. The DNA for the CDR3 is TGTGCCAGCCCTAGGCATCGGCAGGGAAATTCACCCCTCCACTTT. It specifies CASPRHRQGNSPLHF.

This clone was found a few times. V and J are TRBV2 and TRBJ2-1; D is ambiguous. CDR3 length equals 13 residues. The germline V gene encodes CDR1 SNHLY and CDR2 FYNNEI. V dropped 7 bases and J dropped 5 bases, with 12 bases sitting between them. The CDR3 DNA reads TGTGCCAGCACGGAGAGAGGAGACAATGAGCAGTTCTTC. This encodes CASTERGDNEQFF.

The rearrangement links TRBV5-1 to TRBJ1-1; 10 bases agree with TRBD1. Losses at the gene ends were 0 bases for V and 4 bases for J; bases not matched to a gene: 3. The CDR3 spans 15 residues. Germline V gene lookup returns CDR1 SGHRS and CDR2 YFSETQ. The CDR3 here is CASSLGQGASTEAFF. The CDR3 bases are TGCGCCAGCAGCTTGGGACAGGGGGCCAGCACTGAAGCTTTCTTT.

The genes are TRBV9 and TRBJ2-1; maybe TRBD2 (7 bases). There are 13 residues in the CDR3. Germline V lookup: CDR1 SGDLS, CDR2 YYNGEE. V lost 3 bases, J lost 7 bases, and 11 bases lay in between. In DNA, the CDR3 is TGTGCCAGCAGCGAGGGGGGGCCTAATGAGCAGTTCTTC. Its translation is CASSEGGPNEQFF.

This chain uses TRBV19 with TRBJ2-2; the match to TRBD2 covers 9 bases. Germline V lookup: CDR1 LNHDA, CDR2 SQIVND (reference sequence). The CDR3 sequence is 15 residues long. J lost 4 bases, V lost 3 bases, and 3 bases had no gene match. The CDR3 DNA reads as TGTGCCAGTAGTATGGGCGGGAGGGCCACCGGGGAGCTGTTTTTT. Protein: CASSMGGRATGELFF. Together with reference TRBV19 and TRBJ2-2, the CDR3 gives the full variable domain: DGGITQSPKYLFRKEGQNVTLSCEQNLNHDAMYWYRQDPGQGLRLIYYSQIVNDFQKGDIAEGYSVSREKKESFPLTVTSAQKNPTAFYLCASSMGGRATGELFFGEGSRLTVL.

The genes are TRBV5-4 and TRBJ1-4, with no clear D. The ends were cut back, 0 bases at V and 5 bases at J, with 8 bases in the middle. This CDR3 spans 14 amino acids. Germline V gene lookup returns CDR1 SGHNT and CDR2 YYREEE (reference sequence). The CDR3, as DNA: TGTGCCAGCAGCTTGGCCCCACAGAATGAAAAACTGTTTTTT. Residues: CASSLAPQNEKLFF.

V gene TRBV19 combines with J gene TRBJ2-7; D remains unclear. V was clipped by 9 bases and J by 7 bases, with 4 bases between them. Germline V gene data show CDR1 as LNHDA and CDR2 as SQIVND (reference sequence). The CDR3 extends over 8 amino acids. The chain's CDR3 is CASVEQYF. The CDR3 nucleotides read TGTGCCAGCGTTGAGCAGTACTTC.

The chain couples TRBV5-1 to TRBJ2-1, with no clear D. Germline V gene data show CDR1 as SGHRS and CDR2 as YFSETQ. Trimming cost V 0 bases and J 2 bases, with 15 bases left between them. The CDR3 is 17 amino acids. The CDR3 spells CASSLGVGALTYNEQFF. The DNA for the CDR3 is TGCGCCAGCAGCTTGGGAGTCGGAGCACTTACCTACAATGAGCAGTTCTTC.